Listed below are T cell receptor beta chains from one sample, sequenced in a study of OX40 agonist ivuxolimab in advanced cancers. Profiling relied on immunoSEQ multiplex PCR, and the TCRdb table lists in-frame clones only, not all of them. Here the sample spans around 44,000 clones, more than 75% being singletons. Sequenced here: CD4+ or CD8+ T cells sorted from blood, sampled in a trial of the OX40 agonist ivuxolimab. The receptors originated from an adult with an advanced solid tumor such as melanoma, head and neck, liver or kidney cancer. CDR3s include the opening cysteine and the closing phenylalanine or tryptophan. D genes are given only for firm matches. Only part of the rows carry a size: once, few, many, or a class if the clone is expanded.

v_gene: TRBV7-7
j_gene: TRBJ2-5
d_gene: -
abundance: -
CDR3nt: TGTGCCAGCAGCCCCTCCGGGGGTAGGGTGGAGACCCAGTACTTC
CDR3aa: CASSPSGGRVETQYF

v_gene: TRBV30
j_gene: TRBJ1-2
d_gene: -
abundance: -
CDR3nt: TGTGCCTGGACCCCGGGCCCTCCGAGGGGCTACACCTTC
CDR3aa: CAWTPGPPRGYTF

v_gene: TRBV28
j_gene: TRBJ1-5
d_gene: -
abundance: -
CDR3nt: TGTGCCAGCAGGGATTGGGGAAATCAGCCCCAGCATTTT
CDR3aa: CASRDWGNQPQHF

v_gene: TRBV5-1
j_gene: TRBJ2-3
d_gene: TRBD2
abundance: -
CDR3nt: TGCGCCAGCAGCTCTGGGACTAGCGGGAGGGGTATACTAAGCACAGATACGCAGTATTTT
CDR3aa: CASSSGTSGRGILSTDTQYF

v_gene: TRBV30
j_gene: TRBJ1-1
d_gene: -
abundance: -
CDR3nt: TGTGCCTGGAGTGTAGAGCCGGCAGGACCTATGAACACTGAAGCTTTCTTT
CDR3aa: CAWSVEPAGPMNTEAFF

v_gene: TRBV27
j_gene: TRBJ1-6
d_gene: -
abundance: few
CDR3nt: TGTGCCAGCGCCGATAGGCCGGTCCTCAGGTCACCCCTCCACTTT
CDR3aa: CASADRPVLRSPLHF

v_gene: TRBV6-1
j_gene: TRBJ2-7
d_gene: TRBD1
abundance: -
CDR3nt: TGTGCCAGCACTTGGACAGGGGTGGGGGAGCAGTACTTC
CDR3aa: CASTWTGVGEQYF

v_gene: TRBV9
j_gene: TRBJ1-2
d_gene: -
abundance: -
CDR3nt: TGTGCCAGCAGCGTAGACGGCACAGATAACTATGGCTACACCTTC
CDR3aa: CASSVDGTDNYGYTF

v_gene: TRBV28
j_gene: TRBJ2-4
d_gene: -
abundance: once
CDR3nt: TGTGCCAGCACCGGGGGAGCCAAAAACATTCAGTACTTC
CDR3aa: CASTGGAKNIQYF

v_gene: TRBV18
j_gene: TRBJ1-2
d_gene: -
abundance: -
CDR3nt: TGTGCCAGCTCCAATCAGGGAGACTATGGCTACACCTTC
CDR3aa: CASSNQGDYGYTF

v_gene: TRBV6-1
j_gene: TRBJ1-1
d_gene: -
abundance: -
CDR3nt: TGTGCCAGCAGTGAATTTCGAGGGACTGAAGCTTTCTTT
CDR3aa: CASSEFRGTEAFF

v_gene: TRBV6-1
j_gene: TRBJ1-2
d_gene: -
abundance: -
CDR3nt: TGTGCCAGCAGAGGCTGGGATAGCCTCTATGGCTACACCTTC
CDR3aa: CASRGWDSLYGYTF

v_gene: TRBV7-3
j_gene: TRBJ1-1
d_gene: -
abundance: -
CDR3nt: TGTGCCAGCAGCTTTAGGTGGTCCGTGGCTTTCTTT
CDR3aa: CASSFRWSVAFF

v_gene: TRBV2
j_gene: TRBJ2-1
d_gene: -
abundance: -
CDR3nt: TGTGCCACCGGACTTGTCAATGAGCAGTTCTTC
CDR3aa: CATGLVNEQFF

v_gene: TRBV4-1
j_gene: TRBJ1-1
d_gene: -
abundance: -
CDR3nt: TGCGCCAGCAGCCCCCCCTGGGGTGAAGCTTTCTTT
CDR3aa: CASSPPWGEAFF

v_gene: TRBV28
j_gene: TRBJ1-2
d_gene: -
abundance: -
CDR3nt: TGTGCCAGCAGTTTATGGGGCGAGAACTATGGCTACACCTTC
CDR3aa: CASSLWGENYGYTF

v_gene: TRBV11-2
j_gene: TRBJ2-1
d_gene: TRBD2
abundance: -
CDR3nt: TGTGCCAGCAGCCCCCCGGGAGGCGATGAGCAGTTCTTC
CDR3aa: CASSPPGGDEQFF

v_gene: TRBV7-2
j_gene: TRBJ2-3
d_gene: -
abundance: -
CDR3nt: TGTGCCAGCCTACGTCTTGTTGGCGGCACAGATACGCAGTATTTT
CDR3aa: CASLRLVGGTDTQYF

v_gene: TRBV4-1
j_gene: TRBJ2-5
d_gene: -
abundance: -
CDR3nt: TGCGCCAGCAGCCCAGGGGTGACTGGGCTGGGACAAGAGACCCAGTACTTC
CDR3aa: CASSPGVTGLGQETQYF

v_gene: TRBV5-4
j_gene: TRBJ2-4
d_gene: -
abundance: -
CDR3nt: TGTGCCAGCAGCTTGGGTGGAGCCAAAAACATTCAGTACTTC
CDR3aa: CASSLGGAKNIQYF

v_gene: TRBV5-1
j_gene: TRBJ2-2
d_gene: TRBD2
abundance: -
CDR3nt: TGCGCCAGCTCTGGGACTATGAACACCGGGGAGCTGTTTTTT
CDR3aa: CASSGTMNTGELFF

v_gene: TRBV7-2
j_gene: TRBJ2-5
d_gene: -
abundance: -
CDR3nt: TGTGCCAGCAGCCCGAAAGAGACCCAGTACTTC
CDR3aa: CASSPKETQYF